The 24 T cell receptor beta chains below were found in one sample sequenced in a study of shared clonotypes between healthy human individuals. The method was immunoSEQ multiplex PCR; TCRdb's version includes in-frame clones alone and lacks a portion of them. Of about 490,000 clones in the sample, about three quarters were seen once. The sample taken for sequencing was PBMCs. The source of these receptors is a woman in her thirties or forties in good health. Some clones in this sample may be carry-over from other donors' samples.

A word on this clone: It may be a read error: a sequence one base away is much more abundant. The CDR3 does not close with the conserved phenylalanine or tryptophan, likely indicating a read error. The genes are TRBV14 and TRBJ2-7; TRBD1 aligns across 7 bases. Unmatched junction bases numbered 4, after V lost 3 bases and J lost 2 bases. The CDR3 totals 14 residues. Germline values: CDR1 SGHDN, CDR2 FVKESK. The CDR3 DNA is TGTGCCAGCAGCCATTGGGACAGAGCCTACGAGCAGTACCTC. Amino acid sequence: CASSHWDRAYEQYL.

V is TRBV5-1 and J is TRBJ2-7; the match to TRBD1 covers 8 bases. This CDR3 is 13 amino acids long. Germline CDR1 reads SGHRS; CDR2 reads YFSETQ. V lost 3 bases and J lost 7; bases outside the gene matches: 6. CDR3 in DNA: TGCGCCAGCAGCTCAGGACAGGGTGGAGAGCAGTACTTC. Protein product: CASSSGQGGEQYF.

The CDR3 protein is CASSIERGRASYGYTF. CDR3 sequence (DNA): TGTGCCAGTAGTATAGAACGAGGACGGGCAAGCTATGGCTACACCTTC. This chain connects TRBV19 to TRBJ1-2; D unclear. The ends were cut back, 0 bases at V and 4 bases at J, with 15 bases in the middle. Germline V CDR1 and CDR2: LNHDA, SQIVND (reference sequence). The length of the CDR3 is 16 residues.

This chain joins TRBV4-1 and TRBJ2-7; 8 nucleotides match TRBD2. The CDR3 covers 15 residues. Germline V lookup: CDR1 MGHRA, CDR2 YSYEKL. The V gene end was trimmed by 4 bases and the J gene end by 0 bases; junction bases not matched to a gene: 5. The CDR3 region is CASSLGLASSYEQYF. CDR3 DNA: TGCGCCAGCAGCCTTGGACTAGCTAGCTCCTACGAGCAGTACTTC.

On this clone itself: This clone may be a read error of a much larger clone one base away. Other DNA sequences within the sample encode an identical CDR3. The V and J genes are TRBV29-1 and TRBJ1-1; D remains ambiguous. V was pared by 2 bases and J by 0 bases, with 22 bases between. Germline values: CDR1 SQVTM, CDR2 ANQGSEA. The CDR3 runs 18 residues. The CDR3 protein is CSVEPSHLVSDMNTEAFF. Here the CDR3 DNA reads TGCAGCGTTGAACCCTCCCACTTGGTGTCGGATATGAACACTGAAGCTTTCTTT.

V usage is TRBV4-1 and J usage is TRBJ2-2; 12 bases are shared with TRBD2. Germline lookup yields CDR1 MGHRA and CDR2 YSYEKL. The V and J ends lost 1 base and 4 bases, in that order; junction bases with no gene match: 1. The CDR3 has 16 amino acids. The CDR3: CASSQALAGGTGELFF. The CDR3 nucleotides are TGCGCCAGCAGCCAAGCACTAGCGGGAGGCACCGGGGAGCTGTTTTTT.

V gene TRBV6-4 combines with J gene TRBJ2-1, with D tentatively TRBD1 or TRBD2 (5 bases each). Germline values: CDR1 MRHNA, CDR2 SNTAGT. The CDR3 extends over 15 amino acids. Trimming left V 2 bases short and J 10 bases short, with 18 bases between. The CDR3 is CASSDGDPGAREQFF. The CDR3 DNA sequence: TGTGCCAGCAGTGACGGGGACCCCGGGGCGCGCGAGCAGTTCTTC.

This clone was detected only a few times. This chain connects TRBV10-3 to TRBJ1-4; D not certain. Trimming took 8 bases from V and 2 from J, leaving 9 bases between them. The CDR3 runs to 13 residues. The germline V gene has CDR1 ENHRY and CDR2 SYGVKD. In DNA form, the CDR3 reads TGTGCCATCCGTGGTGCGACTAATGAAAAACTGTTTTTT. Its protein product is CAIRGATNEKLFF.

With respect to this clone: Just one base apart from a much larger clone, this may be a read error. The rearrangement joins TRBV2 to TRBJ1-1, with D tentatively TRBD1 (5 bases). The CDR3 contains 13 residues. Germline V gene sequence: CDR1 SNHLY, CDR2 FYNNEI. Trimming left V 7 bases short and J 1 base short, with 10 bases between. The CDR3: CASTLTGNTEAFF. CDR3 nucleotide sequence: TGTGCCAGCACTCTTACAGGGAACACTGAAGCTTTCTTT.

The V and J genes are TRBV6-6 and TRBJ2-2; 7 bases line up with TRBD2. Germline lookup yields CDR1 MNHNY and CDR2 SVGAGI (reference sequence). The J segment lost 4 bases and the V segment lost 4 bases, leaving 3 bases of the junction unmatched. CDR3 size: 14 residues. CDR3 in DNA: TGTGCCAGCAGTTGGGGGGGAGGCACCGGGGAGCTGTTTTTT. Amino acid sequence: CASSWGGGTGELFF.

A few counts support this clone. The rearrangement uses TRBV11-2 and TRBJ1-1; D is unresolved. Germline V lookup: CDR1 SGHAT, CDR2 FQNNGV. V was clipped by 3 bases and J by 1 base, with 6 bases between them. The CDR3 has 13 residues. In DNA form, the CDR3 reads TGTGCCAGCAGCTTCGACGGGAACACTGAAGCTTTCTTT. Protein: CASSFDGNTEAFF.

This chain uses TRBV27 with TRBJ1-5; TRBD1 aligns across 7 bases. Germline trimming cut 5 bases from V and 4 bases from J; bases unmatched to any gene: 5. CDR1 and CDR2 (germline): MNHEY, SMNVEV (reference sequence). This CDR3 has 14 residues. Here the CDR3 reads CASSTHRGNQPQHF. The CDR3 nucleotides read TGTGCCAGCAGTACCCACAGGGGAAATCAGCCCCAGCATTTT.

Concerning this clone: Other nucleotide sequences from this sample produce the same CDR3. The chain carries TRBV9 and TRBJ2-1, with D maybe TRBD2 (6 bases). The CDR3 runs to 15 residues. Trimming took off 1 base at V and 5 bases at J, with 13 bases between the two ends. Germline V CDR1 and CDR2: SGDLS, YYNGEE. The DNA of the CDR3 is TGTGCCAGCAGCGTATCCGGGAGTGGGAACAATGAGCAGTTCTTC. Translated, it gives CASSVSGSGNNEQFF.

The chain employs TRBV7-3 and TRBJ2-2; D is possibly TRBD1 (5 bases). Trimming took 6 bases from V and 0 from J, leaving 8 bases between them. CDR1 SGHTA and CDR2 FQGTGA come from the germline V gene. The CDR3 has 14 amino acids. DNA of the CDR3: TGTGCCAGCAGGGACACTTCGAACACCGGGGAGCTGTTTTTT. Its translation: CASRDTSNTGELFF.

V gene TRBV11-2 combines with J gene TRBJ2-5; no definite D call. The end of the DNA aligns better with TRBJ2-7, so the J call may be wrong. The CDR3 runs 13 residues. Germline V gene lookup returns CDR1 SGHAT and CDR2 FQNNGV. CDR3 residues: CASSLNPGVEQYF. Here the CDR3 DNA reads TGTGCCAGCAGCTTAAATCCGGGCGTCGAGCAGTACTTC.

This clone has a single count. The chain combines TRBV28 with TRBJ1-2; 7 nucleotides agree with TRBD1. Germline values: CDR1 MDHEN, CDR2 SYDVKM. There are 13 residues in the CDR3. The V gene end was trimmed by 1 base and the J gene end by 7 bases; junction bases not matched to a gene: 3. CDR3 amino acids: CASSLLGQLGYTF. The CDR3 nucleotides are TGTGCCAGCAGTTTATTGGGACAGCTTGGCTACACCTTC.

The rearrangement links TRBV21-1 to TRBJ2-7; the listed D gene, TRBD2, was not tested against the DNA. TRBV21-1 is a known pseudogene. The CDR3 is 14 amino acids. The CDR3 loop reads CANPGLATTYEQYF. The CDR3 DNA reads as TGTGCCAACCCCGGGCTAGCGACTACCTACGAGCAGTACTTC.

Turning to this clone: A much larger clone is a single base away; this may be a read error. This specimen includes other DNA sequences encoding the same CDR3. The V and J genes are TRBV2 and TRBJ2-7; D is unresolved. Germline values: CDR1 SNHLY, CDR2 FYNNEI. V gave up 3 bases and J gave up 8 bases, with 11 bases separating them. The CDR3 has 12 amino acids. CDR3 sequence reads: CASSEALGQQYF. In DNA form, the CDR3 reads TGTGCCAGCAGTGAGGCGCTCGGACAGCAGTACTTC.

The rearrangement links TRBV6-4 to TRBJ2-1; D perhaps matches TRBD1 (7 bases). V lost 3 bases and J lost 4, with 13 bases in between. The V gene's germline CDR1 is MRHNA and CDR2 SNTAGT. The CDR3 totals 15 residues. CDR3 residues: CASSEAAGGYNEQFF. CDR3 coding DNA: TGTGCCAGCAGTGAGGCGGCAGGGGGGTACAATGAGCAGTTCTTC.

CDR3 nucleotides: TGTGCCAGCAGCCACACAGGGGTCCCGACCTTAGCCAAAAACATTCAGTACTTC. Translating gives CASSHTGVPTLAKNIQYF. The chain links TRBV5-8 to TRBJ2-4, with TRBD1 matching over 7 bases. The junction had 13 bases not matched to a gene; V was cut back by 4 bases and J by 0 bases. The germline gives CDR1 SGHTS, CDR2 YDEGEE. This CDR3 comprises 18 residues.

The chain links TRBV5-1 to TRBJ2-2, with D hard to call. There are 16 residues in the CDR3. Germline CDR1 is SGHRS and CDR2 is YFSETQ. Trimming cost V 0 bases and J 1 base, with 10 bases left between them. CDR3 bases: TGCGCCAGCAGCTTGGCTAGTGCCGTGAACACCGGGGAGCTGTTTTTT. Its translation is CASSLASAVNTGELFF.

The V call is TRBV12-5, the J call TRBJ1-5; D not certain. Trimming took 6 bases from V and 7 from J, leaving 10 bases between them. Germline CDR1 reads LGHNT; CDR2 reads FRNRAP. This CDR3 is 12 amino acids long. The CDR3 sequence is CASGPYGQPQHF. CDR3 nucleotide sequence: TGTGCTAGTGGCCCCTACGGCCAGCCCCAGCATTTT.

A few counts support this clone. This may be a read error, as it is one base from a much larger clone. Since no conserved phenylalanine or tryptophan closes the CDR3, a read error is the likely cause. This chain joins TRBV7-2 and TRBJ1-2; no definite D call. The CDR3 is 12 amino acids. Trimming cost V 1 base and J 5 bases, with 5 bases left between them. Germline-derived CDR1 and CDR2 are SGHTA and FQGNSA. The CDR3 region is CASSLVGYGYTS. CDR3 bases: TGTGCCAGCAGCTTAGTGGGGTATGGCTACACCTCC.

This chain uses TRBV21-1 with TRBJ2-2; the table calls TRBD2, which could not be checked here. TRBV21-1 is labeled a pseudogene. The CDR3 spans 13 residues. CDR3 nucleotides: TGTGCCAGCAGCGAGGTGCGCACCGGGGAGCTGTTTTTT. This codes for CASSEVRTGELFF.